The 21 T cell receptor beta chains listed next were all sequenced from one sample in a study of blood T cell repertoires in COVID-19. Repertoires were generated with immunoSEQ multiplex PCR, while TCRdb's copy carries only in-frame clones and drops some. Of approximately 340,000 clones in the sample, roughly 87% were seen once. Sequenced sample: peripheral blood. These receptors were taken from a young man with COVID-19, enrolled during active disease.

The chain combines TRBV11-3 with TRBJ2-3, with 7 nucleotides matching TRBD2. Germline V gene data show CDR1 as SGHNT and CDR2 as YENEEA. The CDR3 runs to 16 residues. V lost 5 bases and J lost 6; bases outside the gene matches: 14. In DNA form, the CDR3 reads TGTGCCAGCAGCCCGGATAGACTAGCTGACTCGGATACGCAGTATTTT. It yields the protein CASSPDRLADSDTQYF.

This chain links TRBV27 with TRBJ1-1, with 9 nucleotides matching TRBD1. CDR3 length: 18 amino acids. V lost 5 bases to trimming and J lost 1 base; unmatched junction nucleotides: 14. Germline V lookup: CDR1 MNHEY, CDR2 SMNVEV (reference sequence). The CDR3 DNA is TGTGCCAGCAGTCTCAAAGGGGGGACAGGGCCCGGGAACACTGAAGCTTTCTTT. This gives the protein CASSLKGGTGPGNTEAFF.

The chain is built from TRBV14 and TRBJ1-2; TRBD1 is a possible D gene (6 bases). The CDR3 has 12 amino acids. Trimming shortened V by 2 bases and J by 5 bases, and 6 bases separated the two germline ends. Germline loops: CDR1 SGHDN, CDR2 FVKESK. The CDR3 spells CASSQQGYGYTF. CDR3 DNA: TGTGCCAGCAGCCAACAGGGGTATGGCTACACCTTC.

CDR3 sequence: CASSQERSNEKLFF. CDR3 DNA sequence: TGCGCCAGCAGCCAAGAGAGGAGCAATGAAAAACTGTTTTTT. The chain has TRBV4-3 and TRBJ1-4; D is undetermined. The germline V and J ends were trimmed by 0 bases and 5 bases, with 7 bases remaining between them. The CDR3 is 14 residues long. Germline assignment: CDR1 LGHNA and CDR2 YSLEER.

The V and J genes are TRBV10-3 and TRBJ1-1; no firm D call. CDR1 ENHRY and CDR2 SYGVKD come from the germline V gene. The CDR3 is 13 amino acids. Trimming stripped 7 bases from V and 3 bases from J, with 12 bases between. Here the CDR3 reads CAIMRHLDTEAFF. CDR3 nucleotide sequence: TGTGCCATCATGAGACATCTTGACACTGAAGCTTTCTTT.

This clone appeared once. The rearrangement uses TRBV7-3 and TRBJ2-3; D is unclear. The CDR3 covers 15 residues. Germline CDR1 reads SGHTA; CDR2 reads FQGTGA. The V end lost 7 bases, the J end lost 3 bases, and 17 bases lay between the germline ends. This CDR3 reads CASTPMGLQTDTQYF. CDR3 DNA: TGTGCCAGCACCCCGATGGGTTTACAGACAGATACGCAGTATTTT.

The genes are TRBV29-1 and TRBJ1-5; 7 bases fit TRBD1. Trimming cost V 4 bases and J 4 bases; bases outside gene matches: 4. The CDR3 is 13 residues long. Germline CDR1 is SQVTM and CDR2 is ANQGSEA. CDR3 sequence: CSVVRDSNQPQHF. In DNA form, the CDR3 reads TGCAGCGTTGTACGGGACAGTAATCAGCCCCAGCATTTT.

The CDR3 protein is CAWSAPLGQGANVLTF. The CDR3 DNA reads as TGTGCCTGGAGTGCCCCTCTGGGACAGGGGGCCAACGTCCTGACTTTC. The genes are TRBV30 and TRBJ2-6; 7 positions agree with TRBD1. In germline, CDR1 is GTSNPN, CDR2 SVGIG (reference sequence). V was pared by 1 base and J by 4 bases, with 7 bases of the junction left unmatched. The CDR3 loop spans 16 amino acids.

The CDR3 spells CASGSVQETQYF. CDR3 DNA sequence: TGTGCCAGCGGCTCAGTGCAAGAGACCCAGTACTTC. This chain connects TRBV11-3 to TRBJ2-5; D unresolved. This CDR3 has 12 residues. Trimming removed 8 bases from V and 2 bases from J, with 9 bases in between. The germline CDR1 and CDR2 sequences are SGHNT and YENEEA.

This clone appeared a few times. The chain carries TRBV28 and TRBJ1-2, with TRBD1 matching over 8 bases. The CDR3 totals 13 residues. Germline values: CDR1 MDHEN, CDR2 SYDVKM. The V and J ends lost 8 bases and 3 bases, in that order; junction bases with no gene match: 5. The CDR3, as DNA: TGTGCCAGCCTTACGGGACAGGACTATGGCTACACCTTC. This encodes CASLTGQDYGYTF.

This sequence joins TRBV10-2 and TRBJ1-4; D remains ambiguous. There are 15 residues in the CDR3. V was shortened by 0 bases and J by 12 bases, with 17 bases between the two germline ends. Germline lookup yields CDR1 WSHSY and CDR2 SAAADI. The CDR3 sequence is CASSESNYRRAQLFF. The CDR3, as DNA: TGCGCCAGCAGTGAGTCTAATTATAGGAGAGCACAACTGTTTTTT.

This clone was detected once. The chain links TRBV3-1 (or the pseudogene TRBV3-2) to TRBJ2-2; D might be TRBD2 (6 bases). The germline gives CDR1 LGHDT, CDR2 YNNKEL (reference sequence). Trimming pared 5 bases from V and 6 bases from J, leaving 10 bases between. This CDR3 is built from 13 residues. The CDR3: CASSILASGELFF. CDR3 DNA: TGTGCCAGCAGCATTCTAGCGTCCGGGGAGCTGTTTTTT.

The V call is TRBV7-9, the J call TRBJ2-3; TRBD2 matches at 12 bases. The germline V gene has CDR1 SEHNR and CDR2 FQNEAQ (reference sequence). After removal of 2 bases from V and 2 bases from J, the junction contained 2 bases not matched to a gene. CDR3 length: 16 amino acids. CDR3 in amino acids: CASSLSSGGDTDTQYF. Here the CDR3 DNA reads TGTGCCAGCAGCTTATCTAGCGGGGGGGACACAGATACGCAGTATTTT.

The CDR3 protein is CASSLLTALSNQPQHF. CDR3 bases: TGTGCCAGCAGTTTATTGACAGCCCTCAGCAATCAGCCCCAGCATTTT. V gene TRBV27 combines with J gene TRBJ1-5; D might be TRBD1 (5 bases). The V and J ends lost 1 base and 1 base respectively, with 11 bases between them. The CDR3 totals 16 residues. Germline values: CDR1 MNHEY, CDR2 SMNVEV (reference sequence).

This chain connects TRBV6-2 or TRBV6-3 to TRBJ2-3; 10 bases are a match to TRBD1. V gave up 5 bases and J gave up 2 bases; unmatched junction bases: 4. The germline gives CDR1 MNHEY, CDR2 SVGEGT. CDR3 length: 15 residues. The CDR3 loop is CASSHGTGDTDTQYF. In DNA, the CDR3 is TGTGCCAGCAGTCACGGGACAGGGGACACAGATACGCAGTATTTT.

J is TRBJ2-7 and V is TRBV6-6; 8 nucleotides match TRBD1. The V gene's germline CDR1 is MNHNY and CDR2 SVGAGI (reference sequence). Losses at the gene ends were 5 bases for V and 7 bases for J; bases not matched to a gene: 16. The length of the CDR3 is 16 residues. The CDR3 sequence: CASSGRTGGSVSEQYF. In nucleotides, the CDR3 is TGTGCCAGCAGTGGAAGAACAGGGGGTTCCGTGAGTGAGCAGTACTTC.

This chain links TRBV24-1 with TRBJ2-5, with 8 bases identical to TRBD1. Trimming cost V 4 bases and J 2 bases; bases outside gene matches: 5. Germline V gene lookup returns CDR1 KGHDR and CDR2 SFDVKD. The CDR3 loop spans 15 amino acids. CDR3 loop: CATSENGQGQETQYF. The CDR3 bases are TGTGCCACCAGTGAGAACGGACAGGGACAAGAGACCCAGTACTTC.

The genes are TRBV5-6 and TRBJ2-4; weak D call: TRBD1 (6 bases). Germline V gives CDR1 SGHDT, CDR2 YYEEEE. V lost 5 bases, J lost 3 bases, and 15 bases lay in between. The CDR3 length is 15 residues. CDR3 bases: TGTGCCAGCAGTTGGATTCTACAGGGCAAAAACATTCAGTACTTC. Protein sequence: CASSWILQGKNIQYF.

CDR3 nucleotides: TGTGCCAGCAGTGGACAGCGTGACACTGAAGCTTTCTTT. Translation gives CASSGQRDTEAFF. This chain uses TRBV2 with TRBJ1-1; D is perhaps TRBD1 (5 bases). The CDR3 runs to 13 residues. Germline values: CDR1 SNHLY, CDR2 FYNNEI. The V and J ends lost 4 bases and 3 bases respectively, with 9 bases between them.

This chain joins TRBV6-6 and TRBJ2-7; TRBD2 agrees at 11 bases. Trimming cost V 3 bases and J 1 base; bases outside gene matches: 2. This CDR3 has 15 amino acids. Per germline, CDR1 MNHNY and CDR2 SVGAGI (reference sequence). The chain's CDR3 is CASSYSGGVSYEQYF. CDR3 sequence (DNA): TGTGCCAGCAGTTATAGCGGGGGGGTATCCTACGAGCAGTACTTC.

The chain joins TRBV6-5 to TRBJ1-1; no clear D. Germline V CDR1 and CDR2: MNHEY, SVGAGI. V was shortened by 2 bases and J by 1 base, with 8 bases between the two germline ends. CDR3 length: 14 residues. This CDR3 is CASSYEAKNTEAFF. The CDR3 DNA follows: TGTGCCAGCAGTTACGAGGCGAAGAACACTGAAGCTTTCTTT.